A selection of T cell receptor beta chains follows, all from one sample in a study of beta chain features in type 1 diabetes. Profiling relied on immunoSEQ multiplex PCR, and the TCRdb table lists in-frame clones only, not all of them. The table has 300,000 to 400,000 clones, more than 9.5% seen once. The source material was naive CD4+ T cells from blood. Receptor source: a woman in her twenties or thirties in good health. The CDR3 runs from the conserved cysteine through the conserved F or W. D genes are given only for firm matches. Clone sizes are given selectively: once, few, many, or a class where the clone is expanded.

clone_size,d_call,j_call,v_call,cdr3_nt,cdr3_aa
few,NA,TRBJ2-5,TRBV7-3,TGTGCCAGCAGCTTAACTATTGGAGGAGAGACCCAGTACTTC,CASSLTIGGETQYF
NA,NA,TRBJ1-2,TRBV7-2,TGTGCCAGCAGCTTAGGGCAGGCAGGGTTCTATGGCTACACCTTC,CASSLGQAGFYGYTF
few,NA,TRBJ2-1,TRBV18,TGTGCCAGCTCACCACTCGGACTGGACTACAATGAGCAGTTCTTC,CASSPLGLDYNEQFF
NA,TRBD2,TRBJ2-3,TRBV18,TGTGCCAGCTCACCACAGGCTAGCGGCCTCACAGATACGCAGTATTTT,CASSPQASGLTDTQYF
NA,NA,TRBJ1-1,TRBV29-1,TGCAGCGTTCGGGTGAACACTGAAGCTTTCTTT,CSVRVNTEAFF
few,TRBD1,TRBJ1-1,TRBV7-8,TGTGCCAGCAGCCCCCACCTAGGACAGGGGCCGACTGAAGCTTTCTTT,CASSPHLGQGPTEAFF
few,NA,TRBJ2-1,TRBV28,TGTGCCAGCAGTTTTCAGAGAGGCAATGAGCAGTTCTTC,CASSFQRGNEQFF
few,TRBD1,TRBJ2-7,TRBV11-1,TGTGCCAGCAGAACGGGACAGGGCTACGAGCAGTACTTC,CASRTGQGYEQYF
few,TRBD2,TRBJ2-1,TRBV19,TGTGCCAGTCAAGCGGGAGATGCCAATGAGCAGTTCTTC,CASQAGDANEQFF
NA,TRBD2,TRBJ2-1,TRBV5-1,TGCGCCAGCAGCTTGTCTGGGCTAGCGGGAGGCCTTGAGCAGTTCTTC,CASSLSGLAGGLEQFF
NA,TRBD1,TRBJ1-2,TRBV30,TGTGCCTGGAGTGTCGCAGGGGGCGCGGATGGCTACACCTTC,CAWSVAGGADGYTF
few,NA,TRBJ1-1,TRBV28,TGTGCCAGCAGTTCGACAGTGAAAGCTTTCTTT,CASSSTVKAFF
NA,NA,TRBJ2-7,TRBV2,TGTGCCAGCAGTGAACAGGGAAATGAGCAGTACTTC,CASSEQGNEQYF